This T cell receptor (beta chain) was observed in a study of shared clonotypes between healthy human individuals (dated by TCRdb to the early 2020s). Background on the whole study: The cohort comprised two women and a few men aged 18 to 49 years. Libraries were prepared and TCR repertoires were sequenced by different laboratories using diverse techniques, in order to increase sequencing depth and limit assay-specific biases. For each donor, CD4 naive and CD4 memory were each run on three plates, CD8 naive on two plates, and CD8 memory on one plate. To estimate repertoire size and how much clonotype sharing occurs between individuals, the study deeply sequenced the blood TCR repertoires of five healthy adults. Per donor, leukapheresis produced somewhere between about 0.8 and 9 billion PBMCs. Overall study results and their limits: When a handful of donors were compared, the shared fraction of clonotypes was roughly 5% for naive CD4, around 3.6% for naive CD8, more than 2% for memory CD4, and roughly 0.4% for memory CD8. Pairwise subsampling indicated that sequencing depth was expected to affect the degree of clonotype sharing among donors. Incomplete sequencing was indicated by rarefaction of sorted-subset datasets, despite the large sequencing depth. Estimated clonotype richness was generally larger for naive than for memory subsets. Sampling was limited to blood, and TCR repertoires in tissue likely differ from TCR repertoires in blood. The genetic and exposure-history diversity represented was limited by the small number of donors. Clonotypes shared by all four sorted-subset donors showed higher generation probabilities than non-shared clonotypes.

The donors were healthy, HIV-negative adults who had no recently reported acute infections or vaccinations. Every donor was a Caucasian adult living in Nashville, Tennessee, USA. Magnetic negative selection was used to enrich CD4+ T cells, after which naive cells were positively selected on CD45RA and the negative fraction became the memory subset. After blood collection by leukapheresis, PBMCs were isolated using Ficoll-Histopaque density gradient centrifugation and then cryopreserved in the vapor phase of liquid nitrogen. Purity and quantity of every magnetically sorted T cell population were checked by analytical flow cytometry. Genomic DNA was isolated from every sorted fraction and measured by UV absorbance on a Nanodrop 2000c. Using the deep immunoSEQ assay, TCR CDR3 regions were amplified from genomic DNA by multiplex PCR. Extracted genomic DNA from each cell subset was distributed evenly across all wells of several immunoSEQ 96-well plates, and each plate was treated as a replicate. For sorted subsets, roughly 200 ng of genomic DNA, equivalent to 25,000 to 35,000 T cell genomes, went into each replicate PCR. The purified libraries were quantified using a Qubit 3.0 fluorometer, sized with a Bioanalyzer 2100, and then quantified again using the KAPA Library Quantification kit. Every immunoSEQ 96-well plate was sequenced on a dedicated single-read 150-cycle Illumina NextSeq 550 flow cell. Concerning the study's data processing: The immunoSEQ output contained only junctional sequences without quality scores, so filtering could not match that applied to full-length reads. Sequences were annotated with PyIR, a Python wrapper for IgBLAST v1.9, using IMGT germline references to assign V/J genes and CDR3. Reads were removed for weak V/J assignments (E-value above 1e-6), missing CDR3, stop codons, out-of-frame junctions, or ambiguous translated residues. V3J clonotypes were defined by identical inferred V gene, J gene, and CDR3 amino acid sequence. Percentage overlap between repertoires was computed as shared unique clonotypes divided by the size of the smaller repertoire. Richness of each repertoire was evaluated using RTK rarefaction, the Chao1 estimator, and Recon v2.1 estimates of unobserved clonotypes. Generation probabilities were computed with OLGA for all TCRbeta clonotypes obtained by the gDNA method from a few donors. In TCRdb, the immuneACCESS table is reduced to in-frame sequences with V and J assigned. These tables do not hold every clone; where another copy was compared, an unresolved V gene accounts for under half, and the others remain unexplained. V and J calls and clone size are those listed in that table; D and trimming were worked out from the DNA. In all, the sample holds over 2 million clones, and 85% to 95% of those were seen once. The top ten hold about 0.13% of the sample.

A remark on this clone: It has no known antigen specificity. Per-nucleotide qualities are absent, and no much larger clonotype sits a single base away.

At the junction V is shortened by 5 bases and J by 8 bases, with 18 bases in between. CDR1 and CDR2 are read off the germline V gene (reference sequence) as SGHAT and FQDESV. Spanning cysteine to phenylalanine, the CDR3 consists of 15 amino acids. This entry keeps only the CDR3 DNA: 45 bases, framed from base 1. Sequences were obtained from naive CD4+ T cells sorted from blood. In the paper's terms, the cell subset or site label means: CD45RA+ positively selected. The V and J genes are TRBV11-1 and TRBJ1-4; possibly the D gene is TRBD1, per 5 matching bases. The source of this sequence is a man in his late teens or twenties in good health. The DNA reads TGTGCCAGCAGCCGAAATCATGTGGGGGAGGAAAAACTGTTTTTT. Its coded protein is CASSRNHVGEEKLFF.